This T cell receptor beta chain was found in a study of beta chain features in type 1 diabetes. The whole isolated RNA underwent reverse transcription, so sequencing captured expressed TCRB transcripts. Generated by immunoSEQ multiplex PCR, the TCRdb table keeps only in-frame clones and is missing some. The sample lists hundreds of thousands of clones; approximately 30% were seen once. The CDR3 contains 16 residues. Germline CDR1 MDHEN, CDR2 SYDVKM. V lost 4 bases, J lost 0 bases, and 16 bases lay in between. The sample was naive CD4+ T cells from blood. This chain connects TRBV28 to TRBJ2-7, with D possibly TRBD1 on 6 matching bases. This clonotype was sampled from a man aged 18 to 30 in good health. DNA of the CDR3: TGTGCCAGCAGTTCCTCAGGACAGACGAGCTCCTACGAGCAGTACTTC. Translated: CASSSSGQTSSYEQYF.